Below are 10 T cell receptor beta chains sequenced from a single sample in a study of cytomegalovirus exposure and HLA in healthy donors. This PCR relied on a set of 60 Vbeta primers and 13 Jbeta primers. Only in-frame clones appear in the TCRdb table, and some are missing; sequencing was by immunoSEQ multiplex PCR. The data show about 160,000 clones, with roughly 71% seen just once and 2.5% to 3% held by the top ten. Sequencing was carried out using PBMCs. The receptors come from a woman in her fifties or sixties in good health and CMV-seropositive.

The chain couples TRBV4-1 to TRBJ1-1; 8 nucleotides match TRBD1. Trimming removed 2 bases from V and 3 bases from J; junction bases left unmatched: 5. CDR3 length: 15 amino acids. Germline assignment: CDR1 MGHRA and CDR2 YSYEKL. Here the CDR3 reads CASSQLTGVDTEAFF. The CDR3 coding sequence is TGCGCCAGCAGCCAACTGACAGGGGTGGACACTGAAGCTTTCTTT.

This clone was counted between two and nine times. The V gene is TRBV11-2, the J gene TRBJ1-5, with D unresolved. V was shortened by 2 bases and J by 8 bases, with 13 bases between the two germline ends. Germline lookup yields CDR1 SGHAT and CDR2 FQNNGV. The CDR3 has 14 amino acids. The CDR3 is CASSLSGGWEPQHF. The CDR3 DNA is TGTGCCAGCAGCTTATCGGGAGGGTGGGAGCCCCAGCATTTT.

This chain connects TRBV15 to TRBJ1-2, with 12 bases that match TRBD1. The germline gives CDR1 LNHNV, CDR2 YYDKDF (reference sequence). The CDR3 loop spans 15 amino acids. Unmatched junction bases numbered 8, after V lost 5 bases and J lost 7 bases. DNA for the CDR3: TGTGCCACCAGCGCCGGGGACAGGGGGCGGGGTGGCTACACCTTC. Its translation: CATSAGDRGRGGYTF.

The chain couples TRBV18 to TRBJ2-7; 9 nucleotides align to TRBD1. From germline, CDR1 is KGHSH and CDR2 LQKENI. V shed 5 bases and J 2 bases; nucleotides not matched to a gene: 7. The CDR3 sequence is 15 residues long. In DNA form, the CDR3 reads TGTGCCAGCTCAGTGGGACAGGGTGCGACCTACGAGCAGTACTTC. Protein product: CASSVGQGATYEQYF.

CDR3 sequence reads: CASSMMLGDTQYF. Here the CDR3 DNA reads TGTGCCAGCAGCATGATGCTCGGGGATACGCAGTATTTT. This sequence joins TRBV5-5 and TRBJ2-3, with unresolved D. Trimming left V 4 bases short and J 6 bases short, with 12 bases between. CDR3 length equals 13 residues. Germline values: CDR1 SGHKS, CDR2 YYEKEE (reference sequence).

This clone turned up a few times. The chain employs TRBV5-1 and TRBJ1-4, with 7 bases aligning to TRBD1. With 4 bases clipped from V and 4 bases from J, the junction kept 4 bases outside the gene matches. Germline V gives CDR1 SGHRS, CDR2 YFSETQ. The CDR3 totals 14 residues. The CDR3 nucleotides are TGCGCCAGCAGCCAAGGGGACAGTAATGAAAAACTGTTTTTT. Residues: CASSQGDSNEKLFF.

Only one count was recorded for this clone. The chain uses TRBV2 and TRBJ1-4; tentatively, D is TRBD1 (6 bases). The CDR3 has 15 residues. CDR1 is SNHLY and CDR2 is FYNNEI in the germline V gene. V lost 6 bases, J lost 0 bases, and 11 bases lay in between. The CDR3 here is CASSLQGATNEKLFF. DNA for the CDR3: TGTGCCAGCAGCCTACAGGGCGCAACTAATGAAAAACTGTTTTTT.

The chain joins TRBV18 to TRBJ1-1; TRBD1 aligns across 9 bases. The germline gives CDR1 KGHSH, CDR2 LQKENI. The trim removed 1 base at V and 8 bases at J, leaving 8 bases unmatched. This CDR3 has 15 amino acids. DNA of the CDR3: TGTGCCAGCTCACCACAACAGGGGGCAAAAGCCGAAGCTTTCTTT. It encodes CASSPQQGAKAEAFF.

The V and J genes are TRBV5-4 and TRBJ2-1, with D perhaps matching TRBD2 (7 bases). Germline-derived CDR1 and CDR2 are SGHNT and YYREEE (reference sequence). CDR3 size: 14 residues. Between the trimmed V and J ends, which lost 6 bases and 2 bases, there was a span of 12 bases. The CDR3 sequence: CASNGGGAYNEQFF. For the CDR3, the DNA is TGTGCCAGCAACGGCGGGGGCGCCTACAATGAGCAGTTCTTC. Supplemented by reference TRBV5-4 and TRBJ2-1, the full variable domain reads ETGVTQSPTHLIKTRGQQVTLRCSSQSGHNTVSWYQQALGQGPQFIFQYYREEENGRGNFPPRFSGLQFPNYSSELNVNALELDDSALYLCASNGGGAYNEQFFGPGTRLTVL.

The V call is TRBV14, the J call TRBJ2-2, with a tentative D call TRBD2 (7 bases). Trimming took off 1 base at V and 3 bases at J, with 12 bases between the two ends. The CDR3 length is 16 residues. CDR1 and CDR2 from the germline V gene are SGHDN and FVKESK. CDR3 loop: CASSQVRGAHTGELFF. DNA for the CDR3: TGTGCCAGCAGCCAAGTTCGGGGGGCGCACACCGGGGAGCTGTTTTTT.